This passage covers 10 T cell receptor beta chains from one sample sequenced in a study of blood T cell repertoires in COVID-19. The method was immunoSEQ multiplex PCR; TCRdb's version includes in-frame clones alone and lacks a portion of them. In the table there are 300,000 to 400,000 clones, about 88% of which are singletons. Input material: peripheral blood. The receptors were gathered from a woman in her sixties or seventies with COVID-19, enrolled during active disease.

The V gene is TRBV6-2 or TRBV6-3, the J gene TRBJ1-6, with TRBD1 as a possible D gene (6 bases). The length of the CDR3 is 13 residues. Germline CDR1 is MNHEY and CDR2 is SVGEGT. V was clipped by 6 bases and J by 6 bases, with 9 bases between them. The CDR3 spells CASSDRSNSPLHF. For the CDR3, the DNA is TGTGCCAGCAGCGACAGGTCTAATTCACCCCTCCACTTT.

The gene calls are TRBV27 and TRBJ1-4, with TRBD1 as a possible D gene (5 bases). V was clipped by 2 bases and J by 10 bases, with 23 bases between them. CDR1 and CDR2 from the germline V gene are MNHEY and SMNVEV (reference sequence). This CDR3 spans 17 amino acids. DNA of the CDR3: TGTGCCAGCAGTTTAGGGAACTGGGACTCCTCCAACGGAAAACTGTTTTTT. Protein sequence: CASSLGNWDSSNGKLFF.

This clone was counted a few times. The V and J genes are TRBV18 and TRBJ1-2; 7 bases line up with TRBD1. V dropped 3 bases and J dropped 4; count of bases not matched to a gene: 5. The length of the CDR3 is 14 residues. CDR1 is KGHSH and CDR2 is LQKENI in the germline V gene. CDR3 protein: CASSPTGIGYGYTF. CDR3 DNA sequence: TGTGCCAGCTCACCGACAGGGATAGGCTATGGCTACACCTTC.

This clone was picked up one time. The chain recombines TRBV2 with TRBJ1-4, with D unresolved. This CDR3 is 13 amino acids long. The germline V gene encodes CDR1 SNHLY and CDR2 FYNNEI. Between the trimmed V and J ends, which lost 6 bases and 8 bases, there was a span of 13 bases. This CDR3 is CASRFGEREKLFF. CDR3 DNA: TGTGCCAGCAGGTTTGGAGAGCGGGAAAAACTGTTTTTT.

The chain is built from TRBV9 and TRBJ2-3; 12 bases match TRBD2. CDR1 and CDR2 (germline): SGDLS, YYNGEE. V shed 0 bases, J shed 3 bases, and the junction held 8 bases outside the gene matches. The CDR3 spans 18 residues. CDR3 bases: TGTGCCAGCAGCGTAGACCCTAGCGGGGGGGCCACGACAGATACGCAGTATTTT. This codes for CASSVDPSGGATTDTQYF. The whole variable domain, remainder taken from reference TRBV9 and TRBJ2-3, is DSGVTQTPKHLITATGQRVTLRCSPRSGDLSVYWYQQSLDQGLQFLIQYYNGEERAKGNILERFSAQQFPDLHSELNLSSLELGDSALYFCASSVDPSGGATTDTQYFGPGTRLTVL.

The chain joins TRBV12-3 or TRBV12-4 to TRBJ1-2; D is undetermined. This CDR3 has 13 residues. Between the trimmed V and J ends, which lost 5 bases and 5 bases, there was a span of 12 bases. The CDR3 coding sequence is TGTGCCAGCAGTGGAGGCAGAGGATATGGCTACACCTTC. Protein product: CASSGGRGYGYTF.

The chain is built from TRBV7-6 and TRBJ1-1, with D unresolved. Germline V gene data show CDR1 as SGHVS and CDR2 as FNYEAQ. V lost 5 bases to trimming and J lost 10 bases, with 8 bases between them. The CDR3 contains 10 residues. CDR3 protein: CASSPSGAFF. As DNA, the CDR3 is TGTGCCAGCAGCCCCTCCGGAGCTTTCTTT.

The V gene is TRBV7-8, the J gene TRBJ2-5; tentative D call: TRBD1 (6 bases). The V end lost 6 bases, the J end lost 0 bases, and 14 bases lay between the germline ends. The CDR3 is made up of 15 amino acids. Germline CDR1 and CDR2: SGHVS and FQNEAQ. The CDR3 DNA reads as TGTGCCAGCAGTTTCCAGGGACAAAACCAAGAGACCCAGTACTTC. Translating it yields CASSFQGQNQETQYF.

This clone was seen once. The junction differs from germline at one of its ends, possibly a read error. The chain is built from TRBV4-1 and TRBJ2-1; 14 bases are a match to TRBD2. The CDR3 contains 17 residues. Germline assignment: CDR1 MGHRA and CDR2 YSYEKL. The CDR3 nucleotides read TGCGCCAGCAGCCAAAGACTAGCGGGGGGGCGCTACGATGAGCAGTTCTTC. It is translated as CASSQRLAGGRYDEQFF.

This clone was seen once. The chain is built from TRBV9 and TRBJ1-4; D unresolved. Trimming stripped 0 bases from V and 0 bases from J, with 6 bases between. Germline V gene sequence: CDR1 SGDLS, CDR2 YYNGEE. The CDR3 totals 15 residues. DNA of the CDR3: TGTGCCAGCAGCGTAGGCGGTGCAACTAATGAAAAACTGTTTTTT. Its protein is CASSVGGATNEKLFF.